This T cell receptor beta chain derives from a study of T cell repertoires in cytomegalovirus infection. About the research overall: Matching HLA type and CMV infection were both indicated by public TCR beta signatures.

Study outcomes and limitations: Cumulated frequencies of public TCR beta families served to identify carriers of CMV plus the relevant HLA. The ex vivo response was dominated by HLA-C-restricted CMV-specific TCR beta clonotypes.

The V end was cut by 1 base, the J end by 15 bases, with 10 bases between. This CDR3 has 11 amino acids. Germline V gene sequence: CDR1 MDHEN, CDR2 SYDVKM. Each CDR3 protein gets one entry after TCRdb re-called the reads with MiXCR. The sample consists of 400,000 to 550,000 distinct CDR3 sequences, roughly 12% of them appearing once. This clonotype was seen only a few times. What it recognizes is unknown. The source material was PBMCs. The J gene is TRBJ2-1, the V gene TRBV28; D is unresolved. This TCR derives from a human donor in good health (CMV status not recorded). Some clones in this sample may be carry-over from other donors' samples. CDR3: CASSLSPVWFF. Written as DNA, the CDR3 is TGTGCCAGCAGTTTATCACCGGTGTGGTTCTTC.